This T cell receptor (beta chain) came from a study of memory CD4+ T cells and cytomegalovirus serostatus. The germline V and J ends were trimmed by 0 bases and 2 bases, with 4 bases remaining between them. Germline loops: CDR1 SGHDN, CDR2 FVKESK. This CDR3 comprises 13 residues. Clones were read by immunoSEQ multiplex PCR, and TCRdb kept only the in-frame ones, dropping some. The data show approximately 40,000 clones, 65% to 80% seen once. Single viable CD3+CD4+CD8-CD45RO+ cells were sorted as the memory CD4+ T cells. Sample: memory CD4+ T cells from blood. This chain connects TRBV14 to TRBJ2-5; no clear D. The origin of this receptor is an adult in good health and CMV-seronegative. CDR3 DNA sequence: TGTGCCAGCAGCCAAGACCTTCAAGAGACCCAGTACTTC. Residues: CASSQDLQETQYF.